This passage covers 26 T cell receptor beta chains from one sample sequenced in a study of blood T cell repertoires in COVID-19. The assay was immunoSEQ multiplex PCR, and TCRdb's table has in-frame clones only and misses some. The table includes about 240,000 clones, approximately 83% detected once. Material for sequencing was PBMCs or T cells enriched from blood (not recorded which). The receptors stem from a middle-aged woman with acute COVID-19.

This chain uses TRBV6-5 with TRBJ1-3; 7 bases are shared with TRBD1. CDR1 and CDR2 (germline): MNHEY, SVGAGI. The V and J ends lost 5 bases and 6 bases, in that order; junction bases with no gene match: 7. The CDR3 has 14 residues. The CDR3 spells CASSPQTGVNTIYF. In DNA form, the CDR3 reads TGTGCCAGCAGTCCCCAAACAGGGGTAAACACCATATATTTT.

The V gene is TRBV16, the J gene TRBJ1-1; D is unresolved. The CDR3 is made up of 14 amino acids. V lost 0 bases and J 4 bases, leaving 9 bases between the germline ends. The V gene's germline CDR1 is KGHSY and CDR2 FQNENV. The CDR3 DNA sequence: TGTGCCAGCAGCCAATCGTTAGGCGGCACTGAAGCTTTCTTT. This codes for CASSQSLGGTEAFF.

This clone appeared a single time. The genes are TRBV18 and TRBJ2-7; possible D gene TRBD2, 5 bases. The CDR3 extends over 13 amino acids. Germline values: CDR1 KGHSH, CDR2 LQKENI. V lost 3 bases, J lost 4 bases, and 10 bases lay in between. CDR3 amino acids: CASSPEVSYEQYF. The CDR3 DNA follows: TGTGCCAGCTCACCGGAGGTGTCTTACGAGCAGTACTTC.

V usage is TRBV6-5 and J usage is TRBJ2-1; D call uncertain. The CDR3 consists of 14 residues. The germline V gene has CDR1 MNHEY and CDR2 SVGAGI. The germline V and J ends were trimmed by 4 bases and 6 bases, with 13 bases remaining between them. The CDR3 DNA reads TGTGCCAGCAGTTTGGGCCAGCACCTCAATGAGCAGTTCTTC. Its protein product is CASSLGQHLNEQFF.

The gene calls are TRBV5-1 and TRBJ1-1, with D hard to call. The CDR3 runs to 12 residues. V gave up 0 bases and J gave up 8 bases, with 8 bases separating them. Germline V gene sequence: CDR1 SGHRS, CDR2 YFSETQ. CDR3 region: CASSLGQTEAFF. As DNA, the CDR3 is TGCGCCAGCAGCTTGGGACAAACAGAAGCTTTCTTT.

As concerns this clone: At one boundary the junction diverges from the germline segment, which might be a read error. V is TRBV7-3 and J is TRBJ2-1, with TRBD2 identical over 13 bases. Germline V lookup: CDR1 SGHTA, CDR2 FQGTGA. The CDR3 is made up of 16 amino acids. As DNA, the CDR3 is TGTGCCAGCAGCCTAACCGGGACTAGCGGGACGGAAGAGCAGTTCTTC. Translation gives CASSLTGTSGTEEQFF.

V gene TRBV2 combines with J gene TRBJ2-4, with D unclear. This CDR3 has 14 amino acids. The germline gives CDR1 SNHLY, CDR2 FYNNEI. Trimming took 7 bases from V and 0 from J, leaving 10 bases between them. CDR3 sequence (DNA): TGTGCCAGCAATAGCTTAATAGCCAAAAACATTCAGTACTTC. Protein sequence: CASNSLIAKNIQYF. The whole variable domain, filled in from reference TRBV2 and TRBJ2-4, reads EPEVTQTPSHQVTQMGQEVILRCVPISNHLYFYWYRQILGQKVEFLVSFYNNEISEKSEIFDDQFSVERPDGSNFTLKIRSTKLEDSAMYFCASNSLIAKNIQYFGAGTRLSVL.

The rearrangement links TRBV3-1 (or the pseudogene TRBV3-2) to TRBJ1-6, with D unclear. Germline lookup yields CDR1 LGHDT and CDR2 YNNKEL (reference sequence). The CDR3 consists of 12 residues. V shed 1 base and J shed 12 bases, with 7 bases lying between them. The CDR3 is CASSQGAGPLHF. In nucleotides, the CDR3 is TGTGCCAGCAGCCAAGGGGCAGGACCCCTCCACTTT.

This chain uses TRBV18 with TRBJ1-3, with D hard to call. This CDR3 is 17 amino acids long. Germline V gene lookup returns CDR1 KGHSH and CDR2 LQKENI. V was clipped by 2 bases and J by 0 bases, with 14 bases between them. CDR3 DNA sequence: TGTGCCAGCTCACCAAGGCCCCAGGCCTCCTCTGGAAACACCATATATTTT. Amino acids: CASSPRPQASSGNTIYF.

The chain links TRBV7-9 to TRBJ2-7, with D tentatively TRBD2 (6 bases). Germline CDR1 SEHNR, CDR2 FQNEAQ (reference sequence). With 8 bases removed from V and 0 bases from J, the gap between germline ends came to 17 bases. The CDR3 loop spans 15 amino acids. CDR3 bases: TGTGCCAGCGGCCCCGGGACTCCTGACTCCTACGAGCAGTACTTC. Translated: CASGPGTPDSYEQYF.

This clone has just a few counts. The genes are TRBV5-6 and TRBJ1-1, with 7 bases lining up with TRBD1. The CDR3 is 14 amino acids. Germline V CDR1 and CDR2: SGHDT, YYEEEE. V lost 4 bases, J lost 5 bases, and 8 bases stayed unmatched. CDR3 sequence reads: CASSRGPVVTEAFF. CDR3 in DNA: TGTGCCAGCAGCAGGGGGCCGGTCGTTACTGAAGCTTTCTTT.

The chain has TRBV19 and TRBJ2-2; no clear D gene. The CDR3 is 17 amino acids. V was cut by 3 bases and J by 1 base, with 15 bases left in between. Per the germline V gene, CDR1 is LNHDA and CDR2 is SQIVND (reference sequence). The CDR3 is CASSMVERNLNTGELFF. DNA for the CDR3: TGTGCCAGTAGTATGGTGGAGCGCAATCTGAACACCGGGGAGCTGTTTTTT.

The chain uses TRBV14 and TRBJ2-2, with D perhaps matching TRBD2 (6 bases). Germline CDR1 and CDR2: SGHDN and FVKESK. V was clipped by 4 bases and J by 4 bases, with 22 bases between them. The CDR3 runs 18 residues. The CDR3 sequence: CASSLSGWVFGITGELFF. The CDR3 nucleotides are TGTGCCAGCAGCCTAAGCGGGTGGGTCTTCGGGATCACCGGGGAGCTGTTTTTT.

The chain links TRBV11-2 to TRBJ2-3, with D maybe TRBD2 (6 bases). The ends were cut back, 3 bases at V and 3 bases at J, with 19 bases in the middle. The CDR3 runs 17 residues. CDR1 and CDR2 (germline): SGHAT, FQNNGV. The CDR3 coding sequence is TGTGCCAGCAGCTTTAGTGGGGCGGGGATCGGGACAGATACGCAGTATTTT. Its protein is CASSFSGAGIGTDTQYF.

A single count supports this clone. J is TRBJ2-1 and V is TRBV15, with TRBD1 matching 11 bases. V trimming: 3 bases; J trimming: 4 bases; junction bases outside the gene matches: 2. CDR1 LNHNV and CDR2 YYDKDF come from the germline V gene (reference sequence). This CDR3 spans 15 amino acids. This CDR3 is CATSSGTGGYNEQFF. The CDR3 bases are TGTGCCACCAGCAGCGGGACAGGGGGATACAATGAGCAGTTCTTC.

This chain joins TRBV12-3 or TRBV12-4 and TRBJ2-1; D ambiguous. This CDR3 is 11 amino acids long. Trimming left V 7 bases short and J 9 bases short, with 10 bases between. The CDR3 spells CASTRRSEQFF. DNA for the CDR3: TGTGCCAGCACGCGGAGAAGTGAGCAGTTCTTC.

This sequence joins TRBV5-1 and TRBJ1-1; no firm D call. CDR1 is SGHRS and CDR2 is YFSETQ in the germline V gene. V dropped 0 bases and J dropped 5 bases, with 8 bases sitting between them. This CDR3 contains 13 residues. The CDR3 region has the DNA TGCGCCAGCAGCTTGGCCGTTAGTACTGAAGCTTTCTTT. Its protein is CASSLAVSTEAFF.

J is TRBJ2-1 and V is TRBV7-9, with a possible D match to TRBD2 (5 bases). This CDR3 contains 14 residues. Germline V gene lookup returns CDR1 SEHNR and CDR2 FQNEAQ (reference sequence). Trimming removed 3 bases from V and 5 bases from J, with 11 bases in between. CDR3 sequence (DNA): TGTGCCAGCAGCTTGGGAACTAGTCACAATGAGCAGTTCTTC. It translates to CASSLGTSHNEQFF.

The V call is TRBV5-1, the J call TRBJ2-3; D is undetermined. The ends were cut back, 1 base at V and 3 bases at J, with 18 bases in the middle. Germline V gene sequence: CDR1 SGHRS, CDR2 YFSETQ. CDR3 length equals 17 residues. CDR3: CASSLLRLAEVTDTQYF. DNA for the CDR3: TGCGCCAGCAGCTTGTTAAGGTTAGCCGAGGTAACAGATACGCAGTATTTT.

This sequence joins TRBV9 and TRBJ2-4; D is possibly TRBD2 (6 bases). V lost 0 bases and J lost 11, with 15 bases in between. CDR1 and CDR2 (germline): SGDLS, YYNGEE. The CDR3 length is 14 residues. CDR3 region: CASSVGGGAGLQYF. In nucleotides, the CDR3 is TGTGCCAGCAGCGTAGGGGGAGGAGCCGGCCTTCAGTACTTC.

The genes are TRBV5-4 and TRBJ1-1, with 8 bases identical to TRBD1. There are 16 residues in the CDR3. Trimming cost V 4 bases and J 0 bases; bases outside gene matches: 8. Germline V lookup: CDR1 SGHNT, CDR2 YYREEE (reference sequence). The CDR3 spells CASSPGTRGLNTEAFF. DNA of the CDR3: TGTGCCAGCAGCCCGGGGACCAGGGGGCTGAACACTGAAGCTTTCTTT.

This sequence joins TRBV5-1 and TRBJ1-2; 7 nucleotides align to TRBD1. V lost 5 bases to trimming and J lost 7 bases; unmatched junction nucleotides: 5. The V gene's germline CDR1 is SGHRS and CDR2 YFSETQ. The CDR3 totals 12 residues. The CDR3 coding sequence is TGCGCCAGCAGTTGGGACAGTTTTGGCTACACCTTC. Translation gives CASSWDSFGYTF.

The rearrangement uses TRBV7-9 and TRBJ1-3; D unclear. V was clipped by 5 bases and J by 0 bases, with 11 bases between them. Germline V gene sequence: CDR1 SEHNR, CDR2 FQNEAQ (reference sequence). The CDR3 runs to 15 residues. The CDR3 DNA is TGTGCCAGCAGCCTGGGCCCAAGCTCTGGAAACACCATATATTTT. Translated: CASSLGPSSGNTIYF.

The gene calls are TRBV28 and TRBJ2-1; 12 bases are shared with TRBD2. This CDR3 has 15 amino acids. V shed 8 bases and J 0 bases; nucleotides not matched to a gene: 2. Looked up from germline, CDR1 is MDHEN and CDR2 is SYDVKM. CDR3 amino acids: CASLTSGSSYNEQFF. In DNA form, the CDR3 reads TGTGCCAGCCTGACTAGCGGGAGCTCCTACAATGAGCAGTTCTTC. Together with reference TRBV28 and TRBJ2-1, the CDR3 gives the full variable domain: DVKVTQSSRYLVKRTGEKVFLECVQDMDHENMFWYRQDPGLGLRLIYFSYDVKMKEKGDIPEGYSVSREKKERFSLILESASTNQTSMYLCASLTSGSSYNEQFFGPGTRLTVL.

The V call is TRBV6-5, the J call TRBJ2-1; the match to TRBD2 covers 7 bases. The trim removed 8 bases at V and 3 bases at J, leaving 7 bases unmatched. Germline V lookup: CDR1 MNHEY, CDR2 SVGAGI. CDR3 length: 14 amino acids. The CDR3: CASGRAGVYNEQFF. The CDR3, as DNA: TGTGCCAGCGGGCGGGCGGGAGTCTACAATGAGCAGTTCTTC.

The rearrangement uses TRBV27 and TRBJ2-1, with D possibly TRBD2 on 5 matching bases. This CDR3 region has 13 residues. The V and J ends lost 3 bases and 7 bases respectively, with 10 bases between them. CDR1 is MNHEY and CDR2 is SMNVEV in the germline V gene (reference sequence). CDR3 protein: CASSFRGENEQFF. The CDR3, as DNA: TGTGCCAGCAGTTTCCGGGGTGAGAATGAGCAGTTCTTC.